This entry lists 18 T cell receptor beta chains sequenced from one sample in a study of blood T cell repertoires in COVID-19. The method was immunoSEQ multiplex PCR; TCRdb's version includes in-frame clones alone and lacks a portion of them. Of approximately 360,000 clones in the sample, around 89% are singletons; the top ten hold approximately 1%. Input material: PBMCs or T cells enriched from blood (not recorded which). The receptor source for this set is a woman in her twenties or thirties with acute COVID-19.

This chain links TRBV24-1 with TRBJ2-2; D not resolved. The CDR3 sequence is 13 residues long. Trimming left V 7 bases short and J 3 bases short, with 8 bases between. Germline V gene sequence: CDR1 KGHDR, CDR2 SFDVKD. The CDR3 coding sequence is TGTGCCACCAGCGGTACTTACACCGGGGAGCTGTTTTTT. Translating it yields CATSGTYTGELFF.

This clone came up once. The chain couples TRBV7-9 to TRBJ2-2; 8 bases fit TRBD1. The trim removed 4 bases at V and 7 bases at J, leaving 8 bases unmatched. This CDR3 has 15 amino acids. In germline, CDR1 is SEHNR, CDR2 FQNEAQ (reference sequence). As DNA, the CDR3 is TGTGCCAGCAGCTCGACAGGGGTTTGGGTCGGGGAGCTGTTTTTT. Translation: CASSSTGVWVGELFF.

This clone was seen just once. This chain uses TRBV27 with TRBJ2-7, with D possibly TRBD1 on 5 matching bases. The V end lost 6 bases, the J end lost 0 bases, and 18 bases lay between the germline ends. Per germline, CDR1 MNHEY and CDR2 SMNVEV (reference sequence). CDR3 length: 16 residues. CDR3 residues: CASRGLDGDSSYEQYF. The CDR3 DNA follows: TGTGCCAGCAGAGGGTTGGACGGCGACAGCTCCTACGAGCAGTACTTC.

The chain carries TRBV7-8 and TRBJ1-3; D gene uncertain. Trimming left V 5 bases short and J 2 bases short, with 10 bases between. CDR3 length: 14 residues. The germline CDR1 and CDR2 sequences are SGHVS and FQNEAQ. The CDR3 region has the DNA TGTGCCAGCAGCCCGTCTGGCCCTGGAAACACCATATATTTT. Protein sequence: CASSPSGPGNTIYF. Full variable domain (remainder filled in from reference TRBV7-8 and TRBJ1-3): GAGVSQSPRYKVAKRGQDVALRCDPISGHVSLFWYQQALGQGPEFLTYFQNEAQLDKSGLPSDRFFAERPEGSVSTLKIQRTQQEDSAVYLCASSPSGPGNTIYFGEGSWLTVV.

The chain employs TRBV18 and TRBJ2-3; 9 bases agree with TRBD1. V dropped 3 bases and J dropped 5; count of bases not matched to a gene: 6. CDR1 KGHSH and CDR2 LQKENI come from the germline V gene. The CDR3 runs to 15 residues. The CDR3 protein is CASSPRTGEIDTQYF. The CDR3 nucleotides read TGTGCCAGCTCACCGAGGACAGGGGAAATAGATACGCAGTATTTT.

The chain is built from TRBV24-1 and TRBJ1-4; D is ambiguous. This CDR3 is built from 13 residues. Per the germline V gene, CDR1 is KGHDR and CDR2 is SFDVKD. Trimming stripped 10 bases from V and 4 bases from J, with 12 bases between. CDR3 loop: CATVQILNEKLFF. The DNA of the CDR3 is TGTGCCACGGTACAGATCCTTAATGAAAAACTGTTTTTT.

A few counts support this clone. The CDR3, as DNA: TGCAGCGGCATCAGGGGGCACTATGGCTACACCTTC. Translation: CSGIRGHYGYTF. The rearrangement joins TRBV29-1 to TRBJ1-2, with TRBD1 identical over 8 bases. The V and J ends lost 7 bases and 3 bases, in that order; junction bases with no gene match: 4. The germline gives CDR1 SQVTM, CDR2 ANQGSEA. The CDR3 totals 12 residues.

The rearrangement joins TRBV18 to TRBJ1-1; 8 bases match TRBD1. This CDR3 is 16 amino acids long. Trimming took 5 bases from V and 1 from J; bases not matched to a gene: 9. Germline loops: CDR1 KGHSH, CDR2 LQKENI. In DNA form, the CDR3 reads TGTGCCAGCTCAAGGGAATCCGGGACAGGGAACACTGAAGCTTTCTTT. Translation gives CASSRESGTGNTEAFF.

This clone was observed many times. J is TRBJ2-1 and V is TRBV7-9; 8 positions agree with TRBD2. Germline CDR1 SEHNR, CDR2 FQNEAQ (reference sequence). Trimming took 5 bases from V and 3 from J; bases not matched to a gene: 9. This CDR3 is 16 amino acids long. In nucleotides, the CDR3 is TGTGCCAGCAGCACGCACTTAGCGGGGAGCTACAATGAGCAGTTCTTC. Translated, it gives CASSTHLAGSYNEQFF.

This chain joins TRBV1 and TRBJ1-2. TRBV1 is classified as a pseudogene. This CDR3 has 17 amino acids. The CDR3 DNA follows: TGCACCAGCAGCCCTCCTTCCCCTAGGCGTTATCGCTATGGCTACACCTTC. This encodes CTSSPPSPRRYRYGYTF.

The genes are TRBV9 and TRBJ1-6, with D tentatively TRBD1 (5 bases). There are 17 residues in the CDR3. CDR1 and CDR2 (germline): SGDLS, YYNGEE. V was clipped by 4 bases and J by 9 bases, with 23 bases between them. The CDR3 DNA is TGTGCCAGCAGCCCTCAGGCAGGGATGAACTCAATTTCACCCCTCCACTTT. Protein sequence: CASSPQAGMNSISPLHF.

The J gene is TRBJ1-3, the V gene TRBV5-1; tentatively, D is TRBD1 (6 bases). Germline V lookup: CDR1 SGHRS, CDR2 YFSETQ. The CDR3 is made up of 14 amino acids. V was cut by 3 bases and J by 4 bases, with 11 bases left in between. CDR3 loop: CASSSIGQGNTIYF. The CDR3 nucleotides are TGCGCCAGCAGCTCGATAGGACAGGGAAACACCATATATTTT.

The chain combines TRBV24-1 with TRBJ2-7, with D possibly TRBD1 on 5 matching bases. CDR1 and CDR2 from the germline V gene are KGHDR and SFDVKD. This CDR3 has 13 amino acids. Between the trimmed V and J ends, which lost 4 bases and 5 bases, there was a span of 11 bases. CDR3 residues: CATSEETANEQYF. DNA of the CDR3: TGTGCCACCAGTGAGGAGACAGCTAACGAGCAGTACTTC.

The V and J genes are TRBV6-1 and TRBJ1-2, with TRBD1 matching 8 bases. This CDR3 is 17 amino acids long. V lost 3 bases to trimming and J lost 0 bases; unmatched junction nucleotides: 9. Germline V gene data show CDR1 as MNHNS and CDR2 as SASEGT. CDR3 sequence (DNA): TGTGCCAGCAGTGACGGCGGGACAGGTAGATCTAACTATGGCTACACCTTC. It is translated as CASSDGGTGRSNYGYTF.

This clone appeared a single time. V gene TRBV20-1 combines with J gene TRBJ2-5, with D uncertain. The CDR3 covers 11 residues. CDR1 and CDR2 (germline): DFQATT, SNEGSKA (reference sequence). Trimming took off 3 bases at V and 5 bases at J, with 7 bases between the two ends. In DNA form, the CDR3 reads TGCAGTGCTAGGGTCCGGGAGACCCAGTACTTC. Translation: CSARVRETQYF.

CDR3 DNA sequence: TGTGCCAGCAGTTTACGGTTGGGGACAGGGATCATCACTGAAGCTTTCTTT. Amino acid sequence: CASSLRLGTGIITEAFF. This sequence joins TRBV27 and TRBJ1-1; 9 nucleotides match TRBD1. The CDR3 has 17 amino acids. The trim removed 2 bases at V and 4 bases at J, leaving 11 bases unmatched. Per the germline V gene, CDR1 is MNHEY and CDR2 is SMNVEV (reference sequence).

The chain joins TRBV15 to TRBJ1-2; D is unresolved. V was trimmed by 0 bases and J by 4 bases, leaving 15 bases between them. The CDR3 runs 16 residues. CDR1 LNHNV and CDR2 YYDKDF come from the germline V gene (reference sequence). The CDR3 sequence: CATSRDLFTSIYGYTF. The CDR3 DNA reads as TGTGCCACCAGCAGAGATCTTTTTACGAGTATCTATGGCTACACCTTC. The full variable domain, with the rest looked up from reference TRBV15 and TRBJ1-2, is DAMVIQNPRYQVTQFGKPVTLSCSQTLNHNVMYWYQQKSSQAPKLLFHYYDKDFNNEADTPDNFQSRRPNTSFCFLDIRSPGLGDTAMYLCATSRDLFTSIYGYTFGSGTRLTVV.

In its sample, this clone was seen once. The rearrangement links TRBV9 to TRBJ2-7; 7 bases map to TRBD1. Germline V gene data show CDR1 as SGDLS and CDR2 as YYNGEE. J gave up 2 bases and V 3 bases, and 8 bases lay outside the gene matches. The CDR3 totals 15 residues. CDR3 nucleotides: TGTGCCAGCAGCGCGGAAAGGGACAGCACCTACGAGCAGTACTTC. Residues: CASSAERDSTYEQYF.